One and the same sample provided the 23 T cell receptor beta chains below, sequenced in a study of sequential checkpoint blockade in melanoma. Using immunoSEQ multiplex PCR, the repertoire was profiled, and TCRdb retains in-frame clones only, with some absent. The table has about 13,000 clones, roughly 78% seen once. Treatment noted: randomized to nivolumab then ipilimumab (arm A) or the reverse (arm B). The specimen comprised CD8+ T cells sorted from blood (inferred from file names), sampled from a patient given nivolumab and ipilimumab in sequence. The origin of the receptors is a human donor with melanoma.

This clone has only a few counts. The V and J genes are TRBV29-1 and TRBJ2-7, with D uncertain. This CDR3 has 13 amino acids. Looked up from germline, CDR1 is SQVTM and CDR2 is ANQGSEA. V was clipped by 0 bases and J by 3 bases, with 9 bases between them. In nucleotides, the CDR3 is TGCAGCGTTGAAGACCTGGTCAGCTACGAGCAGTACTTC. Translated: CSVEDLVSYEQYF.

This sequence joins TRBV15 and TRBJ2-7, with D tentatively TRBD2 (6 bases). The germline V gene encodes CDR1 LNHNV and CDR2 YYDKDF (reference sequence). V lost 4 bases, J lost 2 bases, and 12 bases lay in between. The CDR3 sequence is 14 residues long. The CDR3 spells CATSTEGQAYEQYF. CDR3 nucleotide sequence: TGTGCCACCAGCACGGAGGGCCAGGCCTACGAGCAGTACTTC.

Only one count was recorded for this clone. The V call is TRBV27, the J call TRBJ2-1; D gene ambiguous. Germline-derived CDR1 and CDR2 are MNHEY and SMNVEV (reference sequence). CDR3 length: 13 amino acids. Trimming removed 1 base from V and 5 bases from J, with 6 bases in between. The CDR3 loop is CASSLFLNNEQFF. The CDR3 bases are TGTGCCAGCAGTTTATTTTTAAACAATGAGCAGTTCTTC.

V usage is TRBV27 and J usage is TRBJ2-7, with TRBD1 as a possible D gene (5 bases). The CDR3 is 12 residues long. Germline CDR1 is MNHEY and CDR2 is SMNVEV (reference sequence). The V gene lost 9 bases and the J gene lost 5 bases, with 14 bases spanning the gap. The DNA for the CDR3 is TGTGCCAGTGGGGAAGGGGCACACGAGCAGTACTTC. Translated: CASGEGAHEQYF.

J is TRBJ1-3 and V is TRBV6-1; D is unresolved. CDR1 MNHNS and CDR2 SASEGT come from the germline V gene. The CDR3 length is 14 residues. V was pared by 4 bases and J by 3 bases, with 10 bases between. This CDR3 is CASSVKQLGNTIYF. CDR3 coding DNA: TGTGCCAGCAGTGTAAAACAGCTTGGAAACACCATATATTTT.

The chain uses TRBV7-9 and TRBJ1-1; TRBD1 is a possible D gene (6 bases). Germline CDR1 SEHNR, CDR2 FQNEAQ (reference sequence). The CDR3 runs 15 residues. V lost 5 bases and J 1 base, leaving 14 bases between the germline ends. In nucleotides, the CDR3 is TGTGCCAGCAGCCCTGCACAGGGAAGGAACACTGAAGCTTTCTTT. Translation gives CASSPAQGRNTEAFF.

V and J are TRBV9 and TRBJ2-3; D gene uncertain. Per the germline V gene, CDR1 is SGDLS and CDR2 is YYNGEE. The CDR3 length is 11 residues. Trimming shortened V by 4 bases and J by 4 bases, and 4 bases separated the two germline ends. The CDR3 DNA follows: TGTGCCAGCAGCCATTCAGATACGCAGTATTTT. Amino acids: CASSHSDTQYF.

The chain has TRBV4-1 and TRBJ2-7, with D possibly TRBD1 on 6 matching bases. Germline V CDR1 and CDR2: MGHRA, YSYEKL. The CDR3 runs to 15 residues. V was cut by 2 bases and J by 0 bases, with 11 bases left in between. CDR3 loop: CASSQTQGYSYEQYF. The CDR3 nucleotides read TGCGCCAGCAGCCAAACACAGGGCTACTCCTACGAGCAGTACTTC.

The V gene is TRBV27, the J gene TRBJ1-5, with TRBD1 as a possible D gene (5 bases). Germline V gene lookup returns CDR1 MNHEY and CDR2 SMNVEV (reference sequence). Trimming took off 3 bases at V and 2 bases at J, with 17 bases between the two ends. CDR3 length: 17 residues. The CDR3 spells CASSFVFGAEGNQPQHF. The CDR3 bases are TGTGCCAGCAGTTTTGTCTTTGGGGCCGAGGGCAATCAGCCCCAGCATTTT.

This chain links TRBV11-2 with TRBJ2-7; perhaps TRBD2 as D (5 bases). In germline, CDR1 is SGHAT, CDR2 FQNNGV. This CDR3 contains 14 residues. Trimming left V 1 base short and J 7 bases short, with 14 bases between. The CDR3 nucleotides read TGTGCCAGCAGCTTAGGGACGAAAGGAGGAGAGCAGTACTTC. It translates to CASSLGTKGGEQYF.

This clone turned up a few times. V is TRBV9 and J is TRBJ2-5; TRBD2 matches 8 bases. The V and J ends lost 4 bases and 5 bases, in that order; junction bases with no gene match: 16. CDR1 and CDR2 from the germline V gene are SGDLS and YYNGEE. This CDR3 region has 17 residues. CDR3: CASSPEERERERETQYF. CDR3 coding DNA: TGTGCCAGCAGCCCCGAGGAGCGGGAGAGGGAGAGGGAGACCCAGTACTTC.

This chain links TRBV9 with TRBJ2-3; D may be TRBD2 (5 bases). Germline CDR1 and CDR2: SGDLS and YYNGEE. V lost 6 bases and J 0 bases, leaving 20 bases between the germline ends. The CDR3 has 17 residues. The CDR3 reads CASNPGSSGPSTDTQYF. CDR3 in DNA: TGTGCCAGCAATCCTGGGAGCTCGGGCCCAAGCACAGATACGCAGTATTTT.

V is TRBV13 and J is TRBJ2-3; D may be TRBD2 (6 bases). This CDR3 has 16 amino acids. Germline CDR1 and CDR2: PRHDT and FYEKMQ (reference sequence). V was shortened by 3 bases and J by 6 bases, with 19 bases between the two germline ends. CDR3 DNA sequence: TGTGCCAGCAGCTTCGGGACTGAAGGGCCCCCGGATACGCAGTATTTT. Its translation is CASSFGTEGPPDTQYF.

The CDR3 DNA follows: TGTGCCAGCAGTGTGGCCCCGACAGGGGGAGAAGAGACCCAGTACTTC. It is translated as CASSVAPTGGEETQYF. The rearrangement joins TRBV27 to TRBJ2-5; TRBD1 matches at 9 bases. Per the germline V gene, CDR1 is MNHEY and CDR2 is SMNVEV (reference sequence). CDR3 size: 16 residues. Losses at the gene ends were 5 bases for V and 3 bases for J; bases not matched to a gene: 10.

J is TRBJ2-1 and V is TRBV7-9, with TRBD2 identical over 9 bases. V dropped 2 bases and J dropped 6; count of bases not matched to a gene: 11. This CDR3 contains 17 residues. Germline V gene sequence: CDR1 SEHNR, CDR2 FQNEAQ (reference sequence). The CDR3 sequence is CASSLRLAELTGNEQFF. The CDR3, as DNA: TGTGCCAGCAGCTTAAGACTAGCGGAACTTACGGGCAATGAGCAGTTCTTC.

There are a few counts of this clone. V and J are TRBV11-2 and TRBJ2-7; 10 bases align to TRBD1. The CDR3 is 15 amino acids. Germline trimming cut 5 bases from V and 4 bases from J; bases unmatched to any gene: 8. Germline V lookup: CDR1 SGHAT, CDR2 FQNNGV. The CDR3 protein is CASSPGQGSAYEQYF. The CDR3 DNA follows: TGTGCCAGCAGCCCGGGACAGGGGAGCGCGTACGAGCAGTACTTC.

V usage is TRBV10-2 and J usage is TRBJ2-7; the D gene is possibly TRBD2 (7 bases). The CDR3 spans 14 residues. Trimming left V 6 bases short and J 1 base short, with 13 bases between. CDR1 is WSHSY and CDR2 is SAAADI in the germline V gene. This CDR3 is CASRTGGRSYEQYF. CDR3 in DNA: TGCGCCAGCAGAACGGGGGGCCGGTCCTACGAGCAGTACTTC.

The chain uses TRBV28 and TRBJ2-5, with 7 bases aligning to TRBD2. V gave up 6 bases and J gave up 5 bases; unmatched junction bases: 9. CDR1 is MDHEN and CDR2 is SYDVKM in the germline V gene. The CDR3 totals 14 residues. The CDR3 nucleotides are TGTGCCAGCAGAGGACGACTAGCTGGGGAGACCCAGTACTTC. Protein sequence: CASRGRLAGETQYF.

The gene calls are TRBV9 and TRBJ2-6, with D maybe TRBD1 (5 bases). Germline V CDR1 and CDR2: SGDLS, YYNGEE. V was cut by 3 bases and J by 4 bases, with 8 bases left in between. This CDR3 is 14 amino acids long. The CDR3 sequence is CASSGRQGANVLTF. The DNA of the CDR3 is TGTGCCAGCAGCGGCAGACAGGGGGCCAACGTCCTGACTTTC.

The chain combines TRBV12-5 with TRBJ1-6; TRBD1 aligns across 11 bases. CDR1 LGHNT and CDR2 FRNRAP come from the germline V gene. This CDR3 contains 16 residues. The V gene end was trimmed by 5 bases and the J gene end by 6 bases; junction bases not matched to a gene: 6. CDR3 coding DNA: TGTGCTAGTGGTCCCACCGGACAGGGGGCTAATTCACCCCTCCACTTT. This sequence encodes CASGPTGQGANSPLHF.

By proportion, this clone is medium-sized. This chain uses TRBV25-1 with TRBJ2-7; TRBD2 might be the D (6 bases). V shed 6 bases and J shed 7 bases, with 10 bases lying between them. This CDR3 comprises 11 residues. Germline CDR1 MGHDK, CDR2 SYGVNS. The CDR3 region has the DNA TGTGCCAGCAGAACTAGCATTGAGCAGTACTTC. It translates to CASRTSIEQYF.

To note about this clone: This specimen includes other DNA sequences encoding the same CDR3. The V call is TRBV6-5, the J call TRBJ2-7; D call uncertain. Germline CDR1 reads MNHEY; CDR2 reads SVGAGI. The CDR3 is made up of 11 amino acids. V was clipped by 2 bases and J by 4 bases, with 3 bases between them. This chain's CDR3 is CASSYRYEQYF. Written as DNA, the CDR3 is TGTGCCAGCAGTTACCGTTACGAGCAGTACTTC.

The chain recombines TRBV5-1 with TRBJ2-1; 11 nucleotides line up with TRBD2. CDR3 size: 14 residues. Germline V gene lookup returns CDR1 SGHRS and CDR2 YFSETQ. The J segment lost 3 bases and the V segment lost 7 bases, leaving 3 bases of the junction unmatched. CDR3 nucleotide sequence: TGCGCCAGCGCGGGACTAGCGGACTACAATGAGCAGTTCTTC. Amino acids: CASAGLADYNEQFF.